This T cell receptor beta chain stems from a study of T-cell memory formation after mild COVID-19. Study-wide background: The TCR clusters were mostly specific to one donor.

Employing constant-segment primers, 5'RACE generated TCR alpha and TCR beta cDNA libraries bearing sample barcodes and UMIs. TCRdb ran MiXCR on the 5' RACE reads and lists one entry per CDR3 protein. There are about 310,000 distinct CDR3 sequences in the sample; more than 15% occur only once, and 20% to 25% lies in the top ten. The CDR3 runs to 15 residues. V was trimmed by 4 bases and J by 6 bases, leaving 16 bases between them. Germline CDR1 and CDR2: SGHTA and FQGTGA. This clonotype turned up a few times. This clonotype originated in a man younger than 35 who had mild COVID-19 (a few samples of this study predate the infection). Cell type and time point are not known. The sequenced sample consisted of PBMCs or a T cell subset sorted from them (not recorded which). The chain is built from TRBV7-3 and TRBJ2-1; D may match TRBD1 or TRBD2 (7 bases each). The CDR3 here is CASSWGGTVFNEQFF. In nucleotides, the CDR3 is TGTGCCAGCAGCTGGGGAGGGACAGTGTTCAATGAGCAGTTCTTC.